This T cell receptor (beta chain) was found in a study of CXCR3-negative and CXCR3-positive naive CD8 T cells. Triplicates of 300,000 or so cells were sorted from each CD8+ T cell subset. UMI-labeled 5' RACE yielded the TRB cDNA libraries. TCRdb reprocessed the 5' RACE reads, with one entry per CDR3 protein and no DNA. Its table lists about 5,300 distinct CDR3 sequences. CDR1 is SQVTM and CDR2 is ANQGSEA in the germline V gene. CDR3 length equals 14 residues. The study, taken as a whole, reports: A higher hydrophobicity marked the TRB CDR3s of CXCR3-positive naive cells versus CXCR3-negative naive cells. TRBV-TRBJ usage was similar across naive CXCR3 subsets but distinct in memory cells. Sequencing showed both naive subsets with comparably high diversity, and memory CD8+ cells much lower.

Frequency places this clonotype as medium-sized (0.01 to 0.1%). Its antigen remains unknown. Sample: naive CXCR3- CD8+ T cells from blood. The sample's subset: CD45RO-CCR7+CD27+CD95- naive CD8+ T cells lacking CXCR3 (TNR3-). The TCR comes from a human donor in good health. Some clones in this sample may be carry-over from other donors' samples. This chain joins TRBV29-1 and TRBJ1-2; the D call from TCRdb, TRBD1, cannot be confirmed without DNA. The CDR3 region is CSVGDRGFGYGYTF.